This T cell receptor (beta chain) was found in a study of neurological immune-mediated disorders. Losses at the gene ends were 5 bases for V and 2 bases for J; bases not matched to a gene: 8. The CDR3 is 14 residues long. Germline V gene lookup returns CDR1 DFQATT and CDR2 SNEGSKA (reference sequence). This clonotype was seen many times. TCRdb analysed the 5' RACE reads with MiXCR anew, one entry per CDR3 protein. The repertoire has under 75,000 distinct CDR3 sequences, approximately 5.1% of them found once; the top ten carry about 5.7%. This TCR was recovered from a human donor with multiple sclerosis. The donor label of this sample is uncertain. Input material: PBMCs. The genes are TRBV20-1 and TRBJ1-2, with 7 bases that match TRBD1. The DNA for the CDR3 is TGCAGTGCTCAACCGGGACAGTTAAACTATGGCTACACCTTC. Amino acid sequence: CSAQPGQLNYGYTF.